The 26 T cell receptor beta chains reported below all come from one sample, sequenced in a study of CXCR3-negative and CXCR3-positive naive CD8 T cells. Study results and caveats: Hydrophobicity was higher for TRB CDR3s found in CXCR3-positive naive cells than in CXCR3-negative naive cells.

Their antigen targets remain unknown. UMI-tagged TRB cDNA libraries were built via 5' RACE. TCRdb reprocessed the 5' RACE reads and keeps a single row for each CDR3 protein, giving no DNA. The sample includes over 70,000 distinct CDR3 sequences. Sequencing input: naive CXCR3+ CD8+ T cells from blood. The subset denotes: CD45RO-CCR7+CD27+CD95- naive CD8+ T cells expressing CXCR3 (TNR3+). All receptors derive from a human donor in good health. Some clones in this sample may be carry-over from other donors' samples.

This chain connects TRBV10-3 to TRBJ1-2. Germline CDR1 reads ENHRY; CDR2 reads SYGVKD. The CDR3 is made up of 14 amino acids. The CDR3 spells CAISESGGSYGYTF.

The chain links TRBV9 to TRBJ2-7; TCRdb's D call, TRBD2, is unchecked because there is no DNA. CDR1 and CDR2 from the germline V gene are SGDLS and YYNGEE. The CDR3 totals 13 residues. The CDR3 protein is CASSGGPTYEQYF. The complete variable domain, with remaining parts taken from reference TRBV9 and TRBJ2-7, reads DSGVTQTPKHLITATGQRVTLRCSPRSGDLSVYWYQQSLDQGLQFLIQYYNGEERAKGNILERFSAQQFPDLHSELNLSSLELGDSALYFCASSGGPTYEQYFGPGTRLTVT.

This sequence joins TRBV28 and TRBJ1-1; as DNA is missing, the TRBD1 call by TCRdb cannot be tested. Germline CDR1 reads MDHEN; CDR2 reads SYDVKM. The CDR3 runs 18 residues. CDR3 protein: CASSTRFVARRVDTEAFF.

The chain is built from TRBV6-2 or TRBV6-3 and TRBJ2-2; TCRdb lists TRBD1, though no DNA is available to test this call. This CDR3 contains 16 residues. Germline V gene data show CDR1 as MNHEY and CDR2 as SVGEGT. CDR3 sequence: CASSYSLGVSTGELFF.

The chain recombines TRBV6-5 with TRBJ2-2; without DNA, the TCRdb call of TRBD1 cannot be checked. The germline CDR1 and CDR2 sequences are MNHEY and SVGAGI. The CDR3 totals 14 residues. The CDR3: CASSWSAGTGELFF.

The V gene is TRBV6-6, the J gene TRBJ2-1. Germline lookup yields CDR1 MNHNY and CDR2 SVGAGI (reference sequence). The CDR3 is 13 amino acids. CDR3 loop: CASSPFGDNEQFF.

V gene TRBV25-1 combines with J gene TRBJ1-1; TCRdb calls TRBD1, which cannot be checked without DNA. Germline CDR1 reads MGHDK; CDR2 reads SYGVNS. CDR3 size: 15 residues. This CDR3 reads CASSGGTGKNTEAFF.

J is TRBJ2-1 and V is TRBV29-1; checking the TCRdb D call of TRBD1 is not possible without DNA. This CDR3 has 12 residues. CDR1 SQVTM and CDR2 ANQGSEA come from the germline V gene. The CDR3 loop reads CSGRDSYNEQFF.

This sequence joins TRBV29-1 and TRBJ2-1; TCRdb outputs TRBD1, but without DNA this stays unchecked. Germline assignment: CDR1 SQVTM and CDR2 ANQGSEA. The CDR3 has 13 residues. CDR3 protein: CSVVGTGGNEQFF.

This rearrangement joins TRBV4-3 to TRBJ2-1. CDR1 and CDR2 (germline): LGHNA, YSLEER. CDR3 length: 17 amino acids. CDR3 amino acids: CASSQDLPASSYNEQFF.

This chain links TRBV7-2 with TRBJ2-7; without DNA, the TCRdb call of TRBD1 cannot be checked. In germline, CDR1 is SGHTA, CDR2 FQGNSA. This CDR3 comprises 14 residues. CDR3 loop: CASSRTGDSYEQYF.

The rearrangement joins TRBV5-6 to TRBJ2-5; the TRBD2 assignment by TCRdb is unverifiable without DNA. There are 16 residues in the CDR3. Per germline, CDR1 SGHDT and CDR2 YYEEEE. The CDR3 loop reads CASSLISGGPWETQYF.

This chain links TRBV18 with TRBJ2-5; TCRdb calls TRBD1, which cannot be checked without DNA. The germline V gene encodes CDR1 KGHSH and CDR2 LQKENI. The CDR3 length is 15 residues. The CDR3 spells CASSQEQGVQETQYF.

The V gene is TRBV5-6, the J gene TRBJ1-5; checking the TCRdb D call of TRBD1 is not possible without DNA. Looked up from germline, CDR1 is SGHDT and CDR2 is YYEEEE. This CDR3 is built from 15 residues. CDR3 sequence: CASSLGAGANQPQHF. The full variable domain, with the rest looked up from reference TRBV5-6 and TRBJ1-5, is DAGVTQSPTHLIKTRGQQVTLRCSPKSGHDTVSWYQQALGQGPQFIFQYYEEEERQRGNFPDRFSGHQFPNYSSELNVNALLLGDSALYLCASSLGAGANQPQHFGDGTRLSIL.

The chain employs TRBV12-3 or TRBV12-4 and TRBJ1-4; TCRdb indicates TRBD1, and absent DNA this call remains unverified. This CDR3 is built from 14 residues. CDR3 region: CASRLAGTSGKLFF.

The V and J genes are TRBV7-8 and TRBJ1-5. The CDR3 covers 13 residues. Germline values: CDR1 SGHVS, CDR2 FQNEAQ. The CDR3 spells CASSLSSMELQHF.

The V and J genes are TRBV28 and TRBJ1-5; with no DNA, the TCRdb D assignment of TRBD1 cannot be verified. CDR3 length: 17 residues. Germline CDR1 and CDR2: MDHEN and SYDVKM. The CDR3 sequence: CASRHLAGDRANQPQHF.

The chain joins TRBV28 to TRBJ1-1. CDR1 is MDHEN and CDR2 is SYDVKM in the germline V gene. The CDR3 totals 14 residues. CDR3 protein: CASSLRPTNTEAFF. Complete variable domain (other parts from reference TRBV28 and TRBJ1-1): DVKVTQSSRYLVKRTGEKVFLECVQDMDHENMFWYRQDPGLGLRLIYFSYDVKMKEKGDIPEGYSVSREKKERFSLILESASTNQTSMYLCASSLRPTNTEAFFGQGTRLTVV.

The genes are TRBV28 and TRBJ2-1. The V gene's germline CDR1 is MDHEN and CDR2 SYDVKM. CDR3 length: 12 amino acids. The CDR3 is CASSFKGNEQFF.

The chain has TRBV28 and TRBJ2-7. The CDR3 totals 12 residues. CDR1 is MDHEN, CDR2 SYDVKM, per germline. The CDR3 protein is CASSLSSYEQYF.

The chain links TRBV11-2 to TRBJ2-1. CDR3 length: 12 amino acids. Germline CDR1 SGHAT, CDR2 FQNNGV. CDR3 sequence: CASSPPNNEQFF.

This CDR3 is CSARDPGLGGEAGELFF. The chain carries TRBV20-1 and TRBJ2-2; TCRdb indicates TRBD2, and absent DNA this call remains unverified. This CDR3 is built from 17 residues. CDR1 DFQATT and CDR2 SNEGSKA come from the germline V gene (reference sequence).

This CDR3 is CASSEYYPRVGPNEQFF. This chain joins TRBV25-1 and TRBJ2-1. Germline CDR1 reads MGHDK; CDR2 reads SYGVNS. The CDR3 is 17 residues long.

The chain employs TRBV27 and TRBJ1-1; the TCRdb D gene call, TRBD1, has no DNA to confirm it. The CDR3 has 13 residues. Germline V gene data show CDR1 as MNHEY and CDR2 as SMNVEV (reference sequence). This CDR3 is CASQRTGLTEAFF.

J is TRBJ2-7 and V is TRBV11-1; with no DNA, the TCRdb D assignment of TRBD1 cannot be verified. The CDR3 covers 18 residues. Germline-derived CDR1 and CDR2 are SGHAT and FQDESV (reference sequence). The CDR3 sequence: CASSRGRSAGQGSYEQYF.

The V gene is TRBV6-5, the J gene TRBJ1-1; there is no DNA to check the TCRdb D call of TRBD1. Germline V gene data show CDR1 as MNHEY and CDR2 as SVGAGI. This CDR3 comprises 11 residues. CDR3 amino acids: CASGDGPEAFF.